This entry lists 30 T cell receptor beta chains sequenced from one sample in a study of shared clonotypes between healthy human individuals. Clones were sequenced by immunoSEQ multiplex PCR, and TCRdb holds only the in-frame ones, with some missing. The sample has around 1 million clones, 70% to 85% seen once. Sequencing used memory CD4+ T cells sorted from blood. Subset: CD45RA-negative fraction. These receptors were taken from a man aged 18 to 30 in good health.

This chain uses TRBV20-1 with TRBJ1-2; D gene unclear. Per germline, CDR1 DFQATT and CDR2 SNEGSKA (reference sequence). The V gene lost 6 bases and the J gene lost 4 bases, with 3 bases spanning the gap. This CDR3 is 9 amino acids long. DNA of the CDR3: TGCAGTGCCGGCTATGGCTACACCTTC. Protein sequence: CSAGYGYTF.

The CDR3 loop is CASGKYGANVLTF. In DNA form, the CDR3 reads TGTGCCAGCGGGAAGTACGGGGCCAACGTCCTGACTTTC. The chain uses TRBV9 and TRBJ2-6; D unclear. Looked up from germline, CDR1 is SGDLS and CDR2 is YYNGEE. CDR3 size: 13 residues. Between the trimmed V and J ends, which lost 7 bases and 4 bases, there was a span of 9 bases.

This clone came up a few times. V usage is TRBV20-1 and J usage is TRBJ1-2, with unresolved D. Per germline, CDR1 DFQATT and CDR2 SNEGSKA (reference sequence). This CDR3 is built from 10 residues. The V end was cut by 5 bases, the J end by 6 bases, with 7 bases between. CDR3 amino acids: CSAPADGYTF. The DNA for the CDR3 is TGCAGTGCTCCGGCGGATGGCTACACCTTC.

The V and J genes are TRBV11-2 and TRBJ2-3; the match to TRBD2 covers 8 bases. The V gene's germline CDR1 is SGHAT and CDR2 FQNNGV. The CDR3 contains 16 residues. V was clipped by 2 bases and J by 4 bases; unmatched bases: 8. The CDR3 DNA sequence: TGTGCCAGCAGCTTAATGTCGGGAGGGCCATCAGATACGCAGTATTTT. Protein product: CASSLMSGGPSDTQYF. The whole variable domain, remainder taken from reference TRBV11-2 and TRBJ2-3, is EAGVAQSPRYKIIEKRQSVAFWCNPISGHATLYWYQQILGQGPKLLIQFQNNGVVDDSQLPKDRFSAERLKGVDSTLKIQPAKLEDSAVYLCASSLMSGGPSDTQYFGPGTRLTVL.

The CDR3 DNA follows: TGTGCCAGCAGCTTCGGGACAGGGGATGGCTACACCTTC. It codes for CASSFGTGDGYTF. This chain links TRBV7-9 with TRBJ1-2, with 10 bases fitting TRBD1. The CDR3 is 13 amino acids. The V and J ends lost 3 bases and 6 bases, in that order; junction bases with no gene match: 1. CDR1 and CDR2 (germline): SEHNR, FQNEAQ (reference sequence).

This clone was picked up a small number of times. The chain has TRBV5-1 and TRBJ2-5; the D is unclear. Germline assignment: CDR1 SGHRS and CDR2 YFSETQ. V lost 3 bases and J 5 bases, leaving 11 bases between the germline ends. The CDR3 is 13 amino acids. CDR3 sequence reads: CASSSLVGETQYF. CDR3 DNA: TGCGCCAGCAGCTCCCTAGTGGGTGAGACCCAGTACTTC.

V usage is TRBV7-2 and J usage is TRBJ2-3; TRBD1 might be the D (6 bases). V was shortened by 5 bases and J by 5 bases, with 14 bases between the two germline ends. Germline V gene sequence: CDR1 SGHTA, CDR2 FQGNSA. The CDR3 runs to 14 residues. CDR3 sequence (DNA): TGTGCCAGCAGCCGTACAGGGAACTTAGATACGCAGTATTTT. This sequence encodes CASSRTGNLDTQYF.

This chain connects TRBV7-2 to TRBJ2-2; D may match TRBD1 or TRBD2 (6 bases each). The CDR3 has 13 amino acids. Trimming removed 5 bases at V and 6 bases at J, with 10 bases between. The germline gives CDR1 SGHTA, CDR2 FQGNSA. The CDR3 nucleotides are TGTGCCAGCAGCCAGAGGGGGGCCGGGGAGCTGTTTTTT. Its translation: CASSQRGAGELFF. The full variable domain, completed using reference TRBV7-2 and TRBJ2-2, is GAGVSQSPSNKVTEKGKDVELRCDPISGHTALYWYRQSLGQGLEFLIYFQGNSAPDKSGLPSDRFSAERTGGSVSTLTIQRTQQEDSAVYLCASSQRGAGELFFGEGSRLTVL.

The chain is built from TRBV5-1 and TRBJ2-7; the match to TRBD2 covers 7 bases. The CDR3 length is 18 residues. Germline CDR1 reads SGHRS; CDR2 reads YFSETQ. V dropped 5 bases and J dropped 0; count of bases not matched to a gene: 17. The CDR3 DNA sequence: TGCGCCAGCAGGGGGGGAATGCTTGCTAGCGGTTCCTCCTACGAGCAGTACTTC. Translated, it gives CASRGGMLASGSSYEQYF.

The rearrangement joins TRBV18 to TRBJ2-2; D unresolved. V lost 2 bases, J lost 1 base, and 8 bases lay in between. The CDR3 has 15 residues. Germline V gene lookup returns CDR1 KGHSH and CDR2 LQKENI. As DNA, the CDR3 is TGTGCCAGCTCACCAGGGCCCGGGAACACCGGGGAGCTGTTTTTT. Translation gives CASSPGPGNTGELFF.

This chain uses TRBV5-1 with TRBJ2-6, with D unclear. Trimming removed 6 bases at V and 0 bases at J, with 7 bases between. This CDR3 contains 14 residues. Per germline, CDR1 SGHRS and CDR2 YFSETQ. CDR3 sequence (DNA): TGCGCCAGCACTAAGACCTCTGGGGCCAACGTCCTGACTTTC. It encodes CASTKTSGANVLTF.

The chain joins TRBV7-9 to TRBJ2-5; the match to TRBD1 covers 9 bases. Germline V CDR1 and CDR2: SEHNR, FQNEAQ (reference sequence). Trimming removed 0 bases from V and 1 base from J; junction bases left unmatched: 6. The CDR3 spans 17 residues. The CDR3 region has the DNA TGTGCCAGCAGCTTAGCCCCGGGACAGGGACTCCAAGAGACCCAGTACTTC. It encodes CASSLAPGQGLQETQYF. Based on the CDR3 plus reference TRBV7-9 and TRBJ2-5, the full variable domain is DTGVSQNPRHKITKRGQNVTFRCDPISEHNRLYWYRQTLGQGPEFLTYFQNEAQLEKSRLLSDRFSAERPKGSFSTLEIQRTEQGDSAMYLCASSLAPGQGLQETQYFGPGTRLLVL.

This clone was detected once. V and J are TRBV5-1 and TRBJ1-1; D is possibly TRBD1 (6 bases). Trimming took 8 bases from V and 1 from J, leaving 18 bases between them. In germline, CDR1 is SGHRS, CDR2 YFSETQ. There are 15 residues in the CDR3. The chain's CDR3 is CASSRLMGANTEAFF. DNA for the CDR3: TGCGCCAGTAGCCGGTTAATGGGGGCGAACACTGAAGCTTTCTTT.

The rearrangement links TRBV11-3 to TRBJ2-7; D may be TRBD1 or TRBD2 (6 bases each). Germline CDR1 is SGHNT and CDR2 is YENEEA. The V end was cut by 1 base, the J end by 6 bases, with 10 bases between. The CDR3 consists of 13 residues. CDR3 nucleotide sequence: TGTGCCAGCAGCTTAGTCAGGGGAGGCGAGCAGTACTTC. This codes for CASSLVRGGEQYF.

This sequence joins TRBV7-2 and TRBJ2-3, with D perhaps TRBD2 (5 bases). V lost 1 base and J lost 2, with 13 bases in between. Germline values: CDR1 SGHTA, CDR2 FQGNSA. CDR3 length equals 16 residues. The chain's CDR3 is CASSLVSGQYTDTQYF. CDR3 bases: TGTGCCAGCAGCTTAGTAAGCGGCCAATACACAGATACGCAGTATTTT.

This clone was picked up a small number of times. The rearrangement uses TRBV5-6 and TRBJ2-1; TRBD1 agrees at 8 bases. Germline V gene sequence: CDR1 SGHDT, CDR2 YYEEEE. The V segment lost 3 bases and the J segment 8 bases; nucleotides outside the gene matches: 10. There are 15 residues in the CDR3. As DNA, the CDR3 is TGTGCCAGCAGCTCAATTGGATCAGGGGGCGATGAGCAGTTCTTC. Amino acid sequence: CASSSIGSGGDEQFF.

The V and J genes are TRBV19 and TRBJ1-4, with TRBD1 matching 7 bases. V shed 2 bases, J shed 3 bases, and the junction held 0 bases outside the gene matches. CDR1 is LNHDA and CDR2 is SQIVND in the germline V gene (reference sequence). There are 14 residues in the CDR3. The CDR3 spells CASSIQGANEKLFF. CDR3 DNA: TGTGCCAGTAGTATACAGGGGGCTAATGAAAAACTGTTTTTT.

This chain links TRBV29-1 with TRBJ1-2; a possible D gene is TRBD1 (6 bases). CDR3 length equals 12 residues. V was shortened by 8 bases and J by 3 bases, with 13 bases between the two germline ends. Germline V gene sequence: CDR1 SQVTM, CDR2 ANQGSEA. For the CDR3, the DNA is TGCAGCACTGAGGGGGGGTACTATGGCTACACCTTC. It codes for CSTEGGYYGYTF.

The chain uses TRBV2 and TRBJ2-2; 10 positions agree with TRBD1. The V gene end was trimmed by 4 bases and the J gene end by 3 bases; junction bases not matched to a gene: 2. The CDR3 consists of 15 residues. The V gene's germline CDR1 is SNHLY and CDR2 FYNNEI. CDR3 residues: CASSVDRGDTGELFF. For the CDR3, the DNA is TGTGCCAGCAGTGTGGACAGGGGGGACACCGGGGAGCTGTTTTTT. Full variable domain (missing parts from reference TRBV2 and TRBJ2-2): EPEVTQTPSHQVTQMGQEVILRCVPISNHLYFYWYRQILGQKVEFLVSFYNNEISEKSEIFDDQFSVERPDGSNFTLKIRSTKLEDSAMYFCASSVDRGDTGELFFGEGSRLTVL.

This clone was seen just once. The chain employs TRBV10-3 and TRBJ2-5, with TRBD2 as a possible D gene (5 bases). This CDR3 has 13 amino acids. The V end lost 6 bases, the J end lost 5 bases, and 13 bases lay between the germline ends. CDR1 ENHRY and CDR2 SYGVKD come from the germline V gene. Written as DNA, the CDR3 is TGTGCCATCAGCAGCGACTACGGGGAGACCCAGTACTTC. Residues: CAISSDYGETQYF.

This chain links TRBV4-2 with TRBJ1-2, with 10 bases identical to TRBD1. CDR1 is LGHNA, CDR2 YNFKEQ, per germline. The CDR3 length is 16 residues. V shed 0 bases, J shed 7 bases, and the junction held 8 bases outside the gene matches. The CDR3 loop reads CASSQDWTGGFFGYTF. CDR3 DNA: TGTGCCAGCAGCCAAGATTGGACAGGGGGTTTTTTTGGCTACACCTTC.

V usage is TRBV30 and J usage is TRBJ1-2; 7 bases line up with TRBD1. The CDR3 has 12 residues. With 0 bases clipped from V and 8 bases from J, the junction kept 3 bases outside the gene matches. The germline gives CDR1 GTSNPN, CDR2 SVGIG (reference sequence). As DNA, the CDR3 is TGTGCCTGGAGTGTACGAGGGGGCGGCTACACCTTC. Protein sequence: CAWSVRGGGYTF.

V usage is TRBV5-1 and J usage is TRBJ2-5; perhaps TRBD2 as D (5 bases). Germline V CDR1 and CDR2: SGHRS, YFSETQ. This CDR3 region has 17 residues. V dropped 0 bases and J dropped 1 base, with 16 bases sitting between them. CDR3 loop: CASSLGVSTGGQETQYF. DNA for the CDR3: TGCGCCAGCAGCTTGGGAGTCTCCACCGGAGGCCAAGAGACCCAGTACTTC.

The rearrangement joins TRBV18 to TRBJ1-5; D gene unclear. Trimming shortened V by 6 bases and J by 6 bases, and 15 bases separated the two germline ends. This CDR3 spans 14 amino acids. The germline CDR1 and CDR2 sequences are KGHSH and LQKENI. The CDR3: CASSPSPQSQPQHF. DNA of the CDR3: TGTGCCAGCTCGCCATCACCCCAGAGTCAGCCCCAGCATTTT.

The CDR3 loop reads CASSRGGRQGNSPLHF. CDR3 sequence (DNA): TGTGCCAGCAGCAGGGGGGGGCGGCAGGGAAATTCACCCCTCCACTTT. The V and J genes are TRBV5-4 and TRBJ1-6; D possibly corresponds to TRBD1 (6 bases). V gave up 4 bases and J gave up 7 bases, with 18 bases separating them. Germline-derived CDR1 and CDR2 are SGHNT and YYREEE (reference sequence). This CDR3 has 16 amino acids.

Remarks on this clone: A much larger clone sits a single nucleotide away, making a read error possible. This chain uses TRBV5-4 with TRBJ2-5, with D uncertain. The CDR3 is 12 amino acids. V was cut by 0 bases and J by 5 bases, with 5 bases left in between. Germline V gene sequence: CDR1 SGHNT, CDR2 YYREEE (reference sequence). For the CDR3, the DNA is TGTGCCAGCAGCTTGGATGCGGAGACCCAGTACTTC. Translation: CASSLDAETQYF.

As DNA, the CDR3 is TGTGCCAGCAGCCCGAGGGGGCGGTGGGATGAGCAGTTCTTC. Protein sequence: CASSPRGRWDEQFF. The chain combines TRBV28 with TRBJ2-1, with 7 positions matching TRBD1. The CDR3 loop spans 14 amino acids. J lost 8 bases, V lost 6 bases, and 10 bases had no gene match. Per germline, CDR1 MDHEN and CDR2 SYDVKM.

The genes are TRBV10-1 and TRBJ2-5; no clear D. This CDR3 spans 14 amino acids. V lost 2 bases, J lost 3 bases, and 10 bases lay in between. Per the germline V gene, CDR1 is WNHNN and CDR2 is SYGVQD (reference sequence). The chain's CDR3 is CASSEQQQEETQYF. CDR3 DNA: TGCGCCAGCAGTGAGCAACAACAAGAAGAGACCCAGTACTTC.

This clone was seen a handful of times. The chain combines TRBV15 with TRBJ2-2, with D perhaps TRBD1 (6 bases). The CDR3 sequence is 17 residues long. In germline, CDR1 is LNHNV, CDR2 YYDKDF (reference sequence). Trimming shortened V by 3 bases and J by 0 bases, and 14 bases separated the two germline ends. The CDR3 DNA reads TGTGCCACCAGCAGGGAAGCAGACAGGTCGAACACCGGGGAGCTGTTTTTT. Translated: CATSREADRSNTGELFF.

CDR3 sequence: CASSLAGSTVSGNTIYF. The CDR3 DNA reads TGCGCCAGCAGCTTGGCGGGCTCGACGGTCTCTGGAAACACCATATATTTT. The J gene is TRBJ1-3, the V gene TRBV5-1; no clear D gene. The germline CDR1 and CDR2 sequences are SGHRS and YFSETQ. This CDR3 has 17 residues. V shed 0 bases and J shed 0 bases, with 13 bases lying between them.